This entry is about one T cell receptor (beta chain). This sample stems from a study of tumour-infiltrating T cells in Burkitt lymphoma. At the level of the study: Repertoire clonality predicted overall and progression-free survival.

Method: immunoSEQ multiplex PCR; TCRdb's copy keeps in-frame clones and lacks some. The data hold 13,000 to 15,000 clones, with 30% observed a single time. The receptor was isolated from a human donor with diffuse large B-cell lymphoma. The sequenced material came from tumor tissue.

In DNA form, the CDR3 reads TGTGCCAGCAGCAGAGGGGACTCTTCCTCCACCTACGAGCAGTACTTC. Encoded protein: CASSRGDSSSTYEQYF. The chain has TRBV9 and TRBJ2-7; tentatively, D is TRBD2 (6 bases). Trimming left V 4 bases short and J 2 bases short, with 19 bases between. Looked up from germline, CDR1 is SGDLS and CDR2 is YYNGEE. The CDR3 runs 16 residues.